This TCR beta chain was found in a study of cytomegalovirus exposure and HLA in healthy donors. Measured with immunoSEQ multiplex PCR; TCRdb has only the in-frame clones, and not every one. The top ten hold about 2% of the sample, which has about 130,000 clones, around 90% seen once. A remark on this clone: Its antigen is unknown.

Regarding the study as a whole: Most TCR sequences were seen very rarely across donors, but some public TCRs occurred in many. In vitro data verified a few CMV-associated chains as specific for CMV antigens. The study put under 200 TCR beta chains on its list as cytomegalovirus-associated. Subsequent analysis found a tendency for first-cohort TCR clusters to co-occur within the 120 validation repertoires.

The CDR3 has 16 amino acids. Trimming cost V 4 bases and J 6 bases, with 19 bases left between them. The germline CDR1 and CDR2 sequences are SGHDT and YYEEEE. This chain joins TRBV5-6 and TRBJ1-4; D ambiguous. Source material: PBMCs. The clonotype originates from a woman in her late teens or twenties in good health and CMV-seronegative. In DNA form, the CDR3 reads TGTGCCAGCAGCGCGGGAGGTCCCACATCATATGAAAAACTGTTTTTT. Translated: CASSAGGPTSYEKLFF. Based on the CDR3 plus reference TRBV5-6 and TRBJ1-4, the full variable domain is DAGVTQSPTHLIKTRGQQVTLRCSPKSGHDTVSWYQQALGQGPQFIFQYYEEEERQRGNFPDRFSGHQFPNYSSELNVNALLLGDSALYLCASSAGGPTSYEKLFFGSGTQLSVL.